This T cell receptor beta chain derives from a study of T cells in Graves' hyperthyroidism and ophthalmopathy (dated by TCRdb to about 2019). Regarding the study in general: Peripheral blood samples were taken at initial diagnosis, before any treatment was given. To identify distinguishing TCR V-J signatures, a discovery cohort of some 100 patients was used, comprising some 45 with Graves' ophthalmopathy and roughly 60 with stable Graves' hyperthyroidism. Prospective prediction of ophthalmopathy was tested in an independent validation cohort consisting of roughly 20 hyperthyroidism patients and approximately 16 patients who later progressed to ophthalmopathy. The 95 to 100 discovery patients were divided at random into training and test sets in a 7:3 ratio. The study also compared thyroid tissue and blood T-cell repertoires from several Graves' hyperthyroidism patients. Once sampling was done, hyperthyroidism patients were given methimazole at a starting dose of 30 mg daily, whereas ophthalmopathy patients were given high-dose intravenous methylprednisolone. The paper reports TCR Vbeta CDR3 sequencing of approximately 140 peripheral blood samples: approximately 41 ophthalmopathy, around 80 hyperthyroidism and around 17 progressor patients. Overall study outcomes, separate from this receptor: Blood samples also contained most of the expanded thyroid clonotypes (frequency above 0.001), which suggests that blood repertoires may reflect thyroid immune responses. In cross-validation, a model built on a 13 V-J signature told ophthalmopathy apart from stable hyperthyroidism with about 90% sensitivity and roughly 81% specificity, and in testing the same model reached 80%/75%. In validation, the model predicted progression to ophthalmopathy with just under 71% sensitivity and 72% to 85% specificity, a median of roughly seven months before onset. No statistical method was used to set the sample size in advance, and investigators knew the group allocation.

Ophthalmopathy patients had moderately to severely active disease, with a Clinical Activity Score of 3 or more, a NOSPECS grade of 4 or more, and a disease duration of less than 3 months. Any patient with an uncontrolled infection, another autoimmune disease, pregnancy or lactation was excluded. Clinical symptoms, serum thyroxine and TRAb, thyroid ultrasound, and orbital computed tomography formed the basis for the diagnoses. PBMCs were isolated from 10 ml of fresh peripheral blood by Ficoll-Paque density gradient centrifugation. Total RNA was extracted with Trizol reagent, and quality was checked on an Agilent 2100 Bioanalyzer. CDR1 and CDR2 were assigned from the germline V gene as ENHRY and SYGVKD. Including cysteine and phenylalanine, the CDR3 has 13 amino acids. Only CDR3 DNA remains: 39 bases, in frame from the first base. V and J are truncated by 4 bases and 1 base respectively, leaving an intervening sequence of 7 bases.

There are a few counts of this clonotype. Its binding antigen is unknown. A read error may be the cause here, since a much bigger clone is one base away. TCR beta CDR3 regions were amplified from RNA transcripts. The first round of RT-PCR for the TCR CDR3 was performed with the HTBI primer set and the Qiagen OneStep RT-PCR kit. The libraries were constructed in a second round of multiplex PCR and then size-selected and purified. The libraries were sequenced on an Illumina HiSeq2000 using paired-end 100 bp reads. The authors' analysis ran thus. SOAPnuke was used to process the raw data, throwing out any read that contained adapters or uncalled bases, had a mean Phred below 15, or lacked an exact constant-primer or identifier match. High-quality paired reads were merged with COPE v1.2.5, and unique nucleotide sequences were defined as clonotypes. MiTCR v1.1 was used to align clonotypes to the IMGT TRBV, TRBD and TRBJ reference segments. Only V-J combinations with frequency above 0.0001, covering 99% to 99.2% of repertoires, were analysed. The TCS score was defined as F50 (clonal expansion) divided by E x V (chaos), with BLOSUM62-based TCRdist calculated between CDR3 peptides within each V-J. Welch's t-statistics and random forest reduced several hundred V-J features to 13, which were used in a naive Bayes classifier (R e1071). Through fastp at Q25 and MiXCR, TCRdb rebuilt clones from the public reads, retaining in-frame beta chains. Rows with a matching CDR3 protein are joined into one entry that keeps the most common DNA and genes. These V and J calls are TCRdb output, not the study's own analysis. The sample has around 400,000 distinct CDR3 sequences on record, about 16% of them singletons. About 20% of the sample belongs to the ten largest clones.

The sample taken for sequencing was blood. The sequence derives from a woman in her fifties or sixties with Graves' ophthalmopathy. This sequence uses TRBV10-3 and TRBJ1-1, and TRBD1 may be the D gene, going by 6 matching bases. The CDR3 amino acid sequence is: CAISVQGNTEAFF. The nucleotide sequence reads TGTGCCATCAGTGTACAGGGGAACACTGAAGCTTTCTTT.